Shown below are 10 T cell receptor beta chains from a single sample sequenced in a study of cytomegalovirus exposure and HLA in healthy donors. PCR primers comprised 60 Vbeta and 13 Jbeta primers. Produced via immunoSEQ multiplex PCR; TCRdb's table is partial and in-frame only. The data show fewer than 120,000 clones, with 80% seen just once and around 3.2% held by the top ten. The sample consisted of PBMCs. The origin of the receptors is a woman aged 60 to 75 in good health and CMV-seropositive.

The chain recombines TRBV5-1 with TRBJ1-1; D is undetermined. Germline V lookup: CDR1 SGHRS, CDR2 YFSETQ. The V end lost 0 bases, the J end lost 4 bases, and 10 bases lay between the germline ends. This CDR3 comprises 14 residues. Written as DNA, the CDR3 is TGCGCCAGCAGCTTGGCCGCGGGTTCCACTGAAGCTTTCTTT. Amino acids: CASSLAAGSTEAFF. Supplemented by reference TRBV5-1 and TRBJ1-1, the full variable domain reads KAGVTQTPRYLIKTRGQQVTLSCSPISGHRSVSWYQQTPGQGLQFLFEYFSETQRNKGNFPGRFSGRQFSNSRSEMNVSTLELGDSALYLCASSLAAGSTEAFFGQGTRLTVV.

The CDR3 here is CSVVGGYGYTF. CDR3 DNA sequence: TGCAGCGTTGTAGGGGGCTATGGCTACACCTTC. The rearrangement uses TRBV29-1 and TRBJ1-2; tentative D call: TRBD1 (6 bases). The germline CDR1 and CDR2 sequences are SQVTM and ANQGSEA. The CDR3 spans 11 residues. Between the trimmed V and J ends, which lost 4 bases and 4 bases, there was a span of 7 bases.

This chain links TRBV7-2 with TRBJ2-5; 13 nucleotides agree with TRBD2. The CDR3 is made up of 15 amino acids. Trimming took 8 bases from V and 3 from J; bases not matched to a gene: 6. Germline values: CDR1 SGHTA, CDR2 FQGNSA. CDR3 amino acids: CASQSGTSGKETQYF. CDR3 in DNA: TGTGCCAGCCAATCCGGGACTAGCGGGAAAGAGACCCAGTACTTC.

The table lists this clone with a count of one. CDR3 loop: CASAPPFGTGVLEQYF. The DNA of the CDR3 is TGTGCCAGCGCCCCCCCTTTCGGGACAGGGGTCTTGGAGCAGTACTTC. The chain is built from TRBV7-9 and TRBJ2-7; 10 nucleotides line up with TRBD1. The CDR3 has 16 residues. Germline values: CDR1 SEHNR, CDR2 FQNEAQ (reference sequence). V trimming: 8 bases; J trimming: 7 bases; junction bases outside the gene matches: 17. The full variable domain, with the rest looked up from reference TRBV7-9 and TRBJ2-7, is DTGVSQNPRHKITKRGQNVTFRCDPISEHNRLYWYRQTLGQGPEFLTYFQNEAQLEKSRLLSDRFSAERPKGSFSTLEIQRTEQGDSAMYLCASAPPFGTGVLEQYFGPGTRLTVT.

This clone occurred a few times. The gene calls are TRBV9 and TRBJ1-1; no firm D call. Germline CDR1 is SGDLS and CDR2 is YYNGEE. This CDR3 spans 13 amino acids. V shed 3 bases and J shed 3 bases, with 9 bases lying between them. DNA for the CDR3: TGTGCCAGCAGCGCGCGGATCGACACTGAAGCTTTCTTT. Its translation is CASSARIDTEAFF.

This clone was observed once. The rearrangement uses TRBV29-1 and TRBJ2-2; D is ambiguous. The germline gives CDR1 SQVTM, CDR2 ANQGSEA. The CDR3 contains 12 residues. V was trimmed by 6 bases and J by 6 bases, leaving 11 bases between them. The CDR3 DNA reads TGCAGCGTGAGACAAGGCCCCGGGGAGCTGTTTTTT. Translating it yields CSVRQGPGELFF.

The genes are TRBV28 and TRBJ1-5, with D uncertain. Trimming shortened V by 6 bases and J by 7 bases, and 16 bases separated the two germline ends. The germline V gene has CDR1 MDHEN and CDR2 SYDVKM. The CDR3 totals 14 residues. The CDR3 coding sequence is TGTGCCAGCAGCCTCCGTCAGGCATACCAGCCCCAGCATTTT. It encodes CASSLRQAYQPQHF.

In nucleotides, the CDR3 is TGTGCCAGTAGCTGGGGGCCTAGCACAGATACGCAGTATTTT. This codes for CASSWGPSTDTQYF. The rearrangement uses TRBV19 and TRBJ2-3, with D tentatively TRBD1 (6 bases). CDR3 length equals 14 residues. V lost 6 bases and J 0 bases, leaving 10 bases between the germline ends. Germline values: CDR1 LNHDA, CDR2 SQIVND (reference sequence). Combining the CDR3 with reference TRBV19 and TRBJ2-3 gives the whole variable domain DGGITQSPKYLFRKEGQNVTLSCEQNLNHDAMYWYRQDPGQGLRLIYYSQIVNDFQKGDIAEGYSVSREKKESFPLTVTSAQKNPTAFYLCASSWGPSTDTQYFGPGTRLTVL.

The rearrangement joins TRBV6-5 to TRBJ1-2; no clear D gene. The CDR3 consists of 13 residues. In germline, CDR1 is MNHEY, CDR2 SVGAGI. V was trimmed by 1 base and J by 7 bases, leaving 10 bases between them. CDR3 nucleotides: TGTGCCAGCAGTTACTTTCGGGGAGGTGGCTACACCTTC. Protein: CASSYFRGGGYTF.

This clone has a handful of counts. The CDR3 bases are TGTGCCAGCAGCTTGAGACGGGGAGCTTTCTTT. Translated: CASSLRRGAFF. The chain is built from TRBV7-9 and TRBJ1-1, with D uncertain. The CDR3 runs 11 residues. V gave up 3 bases and J gave up 10 bases, with 9 bases separating them. The germline V gene has CDR1 SEHNR and CDR2 FQNEAQ (reference sequence).